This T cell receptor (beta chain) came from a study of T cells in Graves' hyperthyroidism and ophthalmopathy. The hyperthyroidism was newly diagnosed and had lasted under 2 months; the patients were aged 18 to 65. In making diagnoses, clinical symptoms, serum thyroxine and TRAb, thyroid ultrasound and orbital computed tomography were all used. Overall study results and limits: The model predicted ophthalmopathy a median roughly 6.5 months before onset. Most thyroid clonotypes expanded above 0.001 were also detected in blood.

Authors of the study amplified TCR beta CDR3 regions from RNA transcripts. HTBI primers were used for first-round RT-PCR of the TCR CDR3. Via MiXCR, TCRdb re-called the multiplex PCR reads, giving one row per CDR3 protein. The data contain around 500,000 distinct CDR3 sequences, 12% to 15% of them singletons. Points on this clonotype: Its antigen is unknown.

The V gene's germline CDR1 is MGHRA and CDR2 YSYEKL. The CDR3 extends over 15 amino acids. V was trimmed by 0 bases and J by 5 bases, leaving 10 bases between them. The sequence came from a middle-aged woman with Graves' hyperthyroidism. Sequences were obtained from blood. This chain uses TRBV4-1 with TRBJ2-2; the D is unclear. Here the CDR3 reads CASSQDQDGTGELFF. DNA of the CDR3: TGCGCCAGCAGCCAAGATCAGGACGGGACCGGGGAGCTGTTTTTT.